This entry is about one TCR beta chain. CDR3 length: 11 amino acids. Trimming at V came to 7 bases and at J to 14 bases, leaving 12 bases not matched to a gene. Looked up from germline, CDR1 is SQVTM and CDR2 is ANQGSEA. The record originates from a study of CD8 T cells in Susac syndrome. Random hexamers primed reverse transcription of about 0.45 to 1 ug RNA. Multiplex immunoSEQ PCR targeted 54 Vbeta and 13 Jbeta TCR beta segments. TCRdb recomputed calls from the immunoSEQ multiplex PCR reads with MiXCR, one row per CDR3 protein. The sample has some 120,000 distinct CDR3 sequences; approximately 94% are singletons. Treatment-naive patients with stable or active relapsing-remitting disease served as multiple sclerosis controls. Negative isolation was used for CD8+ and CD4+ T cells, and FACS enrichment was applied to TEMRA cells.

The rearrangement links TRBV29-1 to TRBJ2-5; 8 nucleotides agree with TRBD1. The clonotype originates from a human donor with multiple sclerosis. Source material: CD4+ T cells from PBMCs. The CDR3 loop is CSADTGGLKYF. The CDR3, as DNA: TGCAGCGCCGACACAGGGGGGTTAAAATACTTC.